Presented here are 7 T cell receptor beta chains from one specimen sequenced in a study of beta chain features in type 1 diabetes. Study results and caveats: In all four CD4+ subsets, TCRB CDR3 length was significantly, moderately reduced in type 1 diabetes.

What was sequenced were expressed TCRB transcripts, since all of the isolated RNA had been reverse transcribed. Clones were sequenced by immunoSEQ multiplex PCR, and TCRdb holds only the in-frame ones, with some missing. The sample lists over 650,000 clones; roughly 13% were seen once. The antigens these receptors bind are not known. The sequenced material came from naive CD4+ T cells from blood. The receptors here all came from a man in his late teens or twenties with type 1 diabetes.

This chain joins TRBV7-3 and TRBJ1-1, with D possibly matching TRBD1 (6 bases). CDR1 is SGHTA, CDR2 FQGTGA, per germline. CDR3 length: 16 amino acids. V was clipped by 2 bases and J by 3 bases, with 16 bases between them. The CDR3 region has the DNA TGTGCCAGCAGCTTAGAGGGTTTCGGACAGTACACTGAAGCTTTCTTT. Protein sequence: CASSLEGFGQYTEAFF. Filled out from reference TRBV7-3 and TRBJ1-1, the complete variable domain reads GAGVSQTPSNKVTEKGKYVELRCDPISGHTALYWYRQSLGQGPEFLIYFQGTGAADDSGLPNDRFFAVRPEGSVSTLKIQRTERGDSAVYLCASSLEGFGQYTEAFFGQGTRLTVV.

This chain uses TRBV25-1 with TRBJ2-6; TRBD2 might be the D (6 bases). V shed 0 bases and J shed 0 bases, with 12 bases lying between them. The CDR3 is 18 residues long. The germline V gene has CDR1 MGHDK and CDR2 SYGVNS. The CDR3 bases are TGTGCCAGCAGTGAATACGGGAGACATAGCTCTGGGGCCAACGTCCTGACTTTC. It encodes CASSEYGRHSSGANVLTF.

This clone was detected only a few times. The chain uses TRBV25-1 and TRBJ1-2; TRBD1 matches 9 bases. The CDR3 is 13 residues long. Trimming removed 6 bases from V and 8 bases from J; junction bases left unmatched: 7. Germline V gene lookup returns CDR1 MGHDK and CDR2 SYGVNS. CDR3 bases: TGTGCCAGCAGATTAAGGACAGGGGACGGCTACACCTTC. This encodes CASRLRTGDGYTF.

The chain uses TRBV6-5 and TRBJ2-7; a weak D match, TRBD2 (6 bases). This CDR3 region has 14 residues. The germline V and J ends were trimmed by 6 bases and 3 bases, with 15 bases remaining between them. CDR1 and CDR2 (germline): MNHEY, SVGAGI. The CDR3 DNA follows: TGTGCCAGCAGCCGACATTTAGCGGACTACGAGCAGTACTTC. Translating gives CASSRHLADYEQYF.

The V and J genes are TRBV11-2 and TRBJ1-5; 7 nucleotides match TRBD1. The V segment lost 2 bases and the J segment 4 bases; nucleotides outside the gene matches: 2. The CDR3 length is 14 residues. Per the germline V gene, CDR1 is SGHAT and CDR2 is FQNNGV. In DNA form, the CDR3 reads TGTGCCAGCAGCTTAACGGACAGGAATCAGCCCCAGCATTTT. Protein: CASSLTDRNQPQHF.

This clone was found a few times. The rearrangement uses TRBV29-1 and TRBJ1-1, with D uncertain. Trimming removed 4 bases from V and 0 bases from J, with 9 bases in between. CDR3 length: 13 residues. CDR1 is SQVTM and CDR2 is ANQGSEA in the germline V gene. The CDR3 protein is CSVGLRMNTEAFF. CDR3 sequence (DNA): TGCAGCGTTGGGTTGCGAATGAACACTGAAGCTTTCTTT.

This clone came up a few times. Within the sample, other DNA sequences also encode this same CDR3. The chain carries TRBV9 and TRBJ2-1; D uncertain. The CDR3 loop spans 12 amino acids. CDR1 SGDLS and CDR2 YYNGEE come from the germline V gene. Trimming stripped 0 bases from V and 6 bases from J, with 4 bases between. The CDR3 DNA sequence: TGTGCCAGCAGCGTAGGACCCAATGAGCAGTTCTTC. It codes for CASSVGPNEQFF. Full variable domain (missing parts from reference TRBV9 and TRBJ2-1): DSGVTQTPKHLITATGQRVTLRCSPRSGDLSVYWYQQSLDQGLQFLIQYYNGEERAKGNILERFSAQQFPDLHSELNLSSLELGDSALYFCASSVGPNEQFFGPGTRLTVL.